Sequencing of this TCR beta chain was carried out in a study of blood T cells in healthy people across ages. Broader study findings: Per-million-T-cell TCR beta diversity fell roughly linearly with age.

This clonotype was detected many times. Its antigen is not known. A sample-barcoded 5' primer and a J-beta primer mix were used in a second PCR of about 7 to 12 cycles. TCRdb passed the 5' RACE reads through MiXCR, listing each CDR3 protein once. Among approximately 700,000 distinct CDR3 sequences listed, approximately 30% were seen once. V was trimmed by 5 bases and J by 0 bases, leaving 14 bases between them. Germline CDR1 is SGHTA and CDR2 is FQGNSA. This CDR3 spans 16 amino acids. This receptor was taken from a woman older than 75 in good health. The sample consisted of blood. The J gene is TRBJ2-1, the V gene TRBV7-2; D remains unclear. CDR3 amino acids: CASSPPGHSSYNEQFF. The CDR3 DNA reads TGTGCCAGCAGCCCCCCTGGGCACAGCTCCTACAATGAGCAGTTCTTC.